The 22 T cell receptor beta chains reported below all come from one sample, sequenced in a study of blood T cell repertoires in COVID-19. The protocol was immunoSEQ multiplex PCR, while the TCRdb copy is restricted to in-frame clones and leaves out a portion. Of 85,000 or so clones in the sample, 90% to 95% were seen once. The material sequenced was peripheral blood. The receptors were gathered from a human donor with active COVID-19. The donor label of this sample is uncertain.

The chain is built from TRBV27 and TRBJ2-7; D perhaps matches TRBD1 (6 bases). V gave up 3 bases and J gave up 3 bases, with 12 bases separating them. Per the germline V gene, CDR1 is MNHEY and CDR2 is SMNVEV (reference sequence). The CDR3 sequence is 14 residues long. The CDR3 protein is CASSFSQGSYEQYF. CDR3 nucleotide sequence: TGTGCCAGCAGTTTTAGCCAGGGGAGCTACGAGCAGTACTTC.

The chain has TRBV6-2 or TRBV6-3 and TRBJ1-1; perhaps TRBD1 as D (6 bases). This CDR3 has 12 residues. The V and J ends lost 6 bases and 8 bases respectively, with 13 bases between them. From germline, CDR1 is MNHEY and CDR2 SVGEGT. CDR3 protein: CASSRRTVEAFF. CDR3 bases: TGTGCCAGCAGCCGCCGGACAGTCGAAGCTTTCTTT.

The V call is TRBV2, the J call TRBJ1-2, with D tentatively TRBD1 (6 bases). The V gene lost 7 bases and the J gene lost 7 bases, with 19 bases spanning the gap. The CDR3 has 14 residues. CDR1 SNHLY and CDR2 FYNNEI come from the germline V gene. This CDR3 is CASNKSGQGAGYTF. Written as DNA, the CDR3 is TGTGCCAGCAATAAATCGGGACAAGGAGCTGGCTACACCTTC.

This clone is categorized as medium-sized. V and J are TRBV2 and TRBJ2-7; 8 bases map to TRBD2. Germline V CDR1 and CDR2: SNHLY, FYNNEI. The CDR3 contains 14 residues. V was pared by 4 bases and J by 5 bases, with 7 bases of the junction left unmatched. CDR3 loop: CASSADSGSNEQYF. As DNA, the CDR3 is TGTGCCAGCAGTGCCGACAGCGGGAGCAACGAGCAGTACTTC.

The chain has TRBV29-1 and TRBJ2-5, with 13 bases aligning to TRBD2. The V segment lost 4 bases and the J segment 1 base; nucleotides outside the gene matches: 3. This CDR3 spans 15 amino acids. From germline, CDR1 is SQVTM and CDR2 ANQGSEA. The CDR3: CSVGTSGGSQETQYF. DNA for the CDR3: TGCAGCGTTGGGACTAGCGGGGGTTCCCAAGAGACCCAGTACTTC.

This clone was seen a handful of times. The V gene is TRBV29-1, the J gene TRBJ2-7, with 11 nucleotides matching TRBD1. The germline gives CDR1 SQVTM, CDR2 ANQGSEA. V was clipped by 1 base and J by 4 bases; unmatched bases: 3. There are 14 residues in the CDR3. In nucleotides, the CDR3 is TGCAGCGTTGAAGGGACAGGGGGCATTTACGAGCAGTACTTC. This codes for CSVEGTGGIYEQYF.

CDR3 DNA: TGCGCCAGCAGCTTAGGGGGAATGAACACCATATATTTT. It codes for CASSLGGMNTIYF. The chain couples TRBV5-1 to TRBJ1-3; TRBD1 is a possible D gene (6 bases). The CDR3 consists of 13 residues. Deletions cut 2 bases from V and 7 bases from J, with 10 bases between. The germline gives CDR1 SGHRS, CDR2 YFSETQ.

This sequence joins TRBV19 and TRBJ1-4; D ambiguous. V shed 3 bases and J shed 4 bases, with 6 bases lying between them. The CDR3 is 13 amino acids. Germline V lookup: CDR1 LNHDA, CDR2 SQIVND (reference sequence). The CDR3 DNA sequence: TGTGCCAGTAGTATGCGGAGTAATGAAAAACTGTTTTTT. It specifies CASSMRSNEKLFF.

The V and J genes are TRBV11-3 and TRBJ1-1, with 7 bases aligning to TRBD1. V trimming: 1 base; J trimming: 4 bases; junction bases outside the gene matches: 6. The germline V gene encodes CDR1 SGHNT and CDR2 YENEEA. The CDR3 has 15 amino acids. The CDR3 DNA reads as TGTGCCAGCAGCTTAGCACAGGGGTGGGTCACTGAAGCTTTCTTT. This translates into CASSLAQGWVTEAFF.

The chain has TRBV10-3 and TRBJ2-1; 8 nucleotides align to TRBD2. Unmatched junction bases numbered 6, after V lost 4 bases and J lost 4 bases. The length of the CDR3 is 15 residues. Germline CDR1 and CDR2: ENHRY and SYGVKD. In nucleotides, the CDR3 is TGTGCCATCAGTGGGGGGACTAGACCTTACAATGAGCAGTTCTTC. Its protein product is CAISGGTRPYNEQFF.

This chain joins TRBV7-9 and TRBJ1-6; 7 bases agree with TRBD1. V was clipped by 5 bases and J by 7 bases; unmatched bases: 8. This CDR3 region has 15 residues. CDR1 is SEHNR and CDR2 is FQNEAQ in the germline V gene (reference sequence). DNA for the CDR3: TGTGCCAGCAGCCTAGGAGACAGGGAAAATTCACCCCTCCACTTT. Its translation is CASSLGDRENSPLHF.

This chain uses TRBV11-3 with TRBJ2-5, with 8 bases lining up with TRBD1. Germline CDR1 is SGHNT and CDR2 is YENEEA. The CDR3 is 13 amino acids. With 5 bases clipped from V and 3 bases from J, the junction kept 2 bases outside the gene matches. In DNA, the CDR3 is TGTGCCAGCAGCGCGGACAGGGAAGAGACCCAGTACTTC. It codes for CASSADREETQYF. Full variable domain (outside the CDR3, taken from reference TRBV11-3 and TRBJ2-5): EAGVVQSPRYKIIEKKQPVAFWCNPISGHNTLYWYLQNLGQGPELLIRYENEEAVDDSQLPKDRFSAERLKGVDSTLKIQPAELGDSAVYLCASSADREETQYFGPGTRLLVL.

J is TRBJ1-5 and V is TRBV5-6, with a possible D match to TRBD1 (5 bases). The V end was cut by 5 bases, the J end by 7 bases, with 16 bases between. The V gene's germline CDR1 is SGHDT and CDR2 YYEEEE. This CDR3 has 14 residues. The DNA for the CDR3 is TGTGCCAGCAGTTGGTGGGGGGTCGGACAGCCCCAGCATTTT. Translating gives CASSWWGVGQPQHF.

V and J are TRBV5-4 and TRBJ2-7; 12 bases align to TRBD2. The germline CDR1 and CDR2 sequences are SGHNT and YYREEE (reference sequence). The CDR3 consists of 16 residues. V lost 4 bases, J lost 4 bases, and 9 bases stayed unmatched. For the CDR3, the DNA is TGTGCCAGCAGCCAAGAACTAGCGGGAGGTCCATACGAGCAGTACTTC. Protein sequence: CASSQELAGGPYEQYF.

The V gene is TRBV6-5, the J gene TRBJ1-2; TRBD1 aligns across 7 bases. The CDR3 length is 15 residues. Germline CDR1 and CDR2: MNHEY and SVGAGI. The V and J ends lost 4 bases and 7 bases, in that order; junction bases with no gene match: 12. In DNA, the CDR3 is TGTGCCAGCAGTTTGGGCACAGGGGATTTGGGTGGCTACACCTTC. It is translated as CASSLGTGDLGGYTF.

The count of this clone is one. J is TRBJ2-5 and V is TRBV27; 9 positions match TRBD2. Germline loops: CDR1 MNHEY, CDR2 SMNVEV (reference sequence). V was clipped by 0 bases and J by 5 bases; unmatched bases: 4. The CDR3 is 15 amino acids. The CDR3 DNA reads as TGTGCCAGCAGTTTATCGGGGCTAGCGGGGGAGACCCAGTACTTC. Its protein product is CASSLSGLAGETQYF.

V usage is TRBV2 and J usage is TRBJ2-3; 7 nucleotides align to TRBD2. This CDR3 is built from 16 residues. The J segment lost 2 bases and the V segment lost 7 bases, leaving 12 bases of the junction unmatched. Germline values: CDR1 SNHLY, CDR2 FYNNEI. The CDR3 bases are TGTGCCAGCATTTTCGACCAAGCGGGACTCACAGATACGCAGTATTTT. Protein product: CASIFDQAGLTDTQYF.

The rearrangement uses TRBV5-1 and TRBJ2-7; TRBD1 aligns across 11 bases. Trimming removed 5 bases from V and 3 bases from J; junction bases left unmatched: 4. This CDR3 contains 14 residues. CDR1 and CDR2 from the germline V gene are SGHRS and YFSETQ. CDR3 coding DNA: TGCGCCAGCAGGTGGGACAGGGGGTTCTACGAGCAGTACTTC. This encodes CASRWDRGFYEQYF.

A word on this clone: An end of the junction does not agree with germline; a read error may underlie this. The chain links TRBV2 to TRBJ1-5; D unclear. This CDR3 has 13 residues. The germline V gene encodes CDR1 SNHLY and CDR2 FYNNEI. This CDR3 is CASNEQSNQPQHF. The DNA for the CDR3 is TGTGCCAGCAATGAACAGAGCAATCAGCCCCAGCATTTT.

The chain's CDR3 is CASSQRQGAKTEAFF. In nucleotides, the CDR3 is TGCGCCAGCAGCCAGAGACAGGGGGCGAAAACTGAAGCTTTCTTT. The chain joins TRBV4-1 to TRBJ1-1; 10 nucleotides match TRBD1. Germline V gene lookup returns CDR1 MGHRA and CDR2 YSYEKL. J was trimmed by 5 bases and V by 3 bases; bases with no gene match: 6. The CDR3 sequence is 15 residues long.

This chain joins TRBV12-3 or TRBV12-4 and TRBJ1-2, with 9 bases matching TRBD1. Trimming at V came to 6 bases and at J to 7 bases, leaving 6 bases not matched to a gene. This CDR3 spans 13 amino acids. The CDR3: CASRGTGLTGYTF. The CDR3 nucleotides are TGTGCCAGCAGGGGGACAGGGCTTACTGGCTACACCTTC.

The V call is TRBV28, the J call TRBJ2-7; TRBD2 agrees at 11 bases. Trimming took 7 bases from V and 5 from J; bases not matched to a gene: 10. Per germline, CDR1 MDHEN and CDR2 SYDVKM. The CDR3 covers 15 residues. The CDR3 DNA reads TGTGCCAGCACCCTTGGTAGCGGGAGGGTAGACGAGCAGTACTTC. As protein: CASTLGSGRVDEQYF.